The sequence of this T cell receptor beta chain was determined in a study of CD8+CD57+ T cells in acquired aplastic anemia. Sequencing was done on patients that had shown CD8+CD57+ cell expansion by flow cytometry. Genomic DNA constituted the template upon which TCR beta VDJ and CDR3 profiling was performed. In TCRdb, the reads were re-called with MiXCR into one record per CDR3 protein. The sample includes roughly 100,000 distinct CDR3 sequences, roughly two thirds of them seen just once. A word on this clonotype: Because the CDR3's place on the DNA is in doubt, the DNA is left out and the CDR3 is given as listed by TCRdb.

Counting both end residues, the CDR3 totals 15 amino acids. Germline CDR1 is KGHDR and CDR2 is SFDVKD. The chain recombines TRBV24-1 with TRBJ2-1; the D call of TRBD2 is as the table states it, not checked on the DNA. This TCR derives from a human donor with aplastic anemia. Sequenced: sorted CD4+, CD8+, or CD8+CD57+ T cells (not recorded which) from PBMCs. The CDR3 region is CATSGLVGGGTEEFF.